This record looks at one T cell receptor beta chain sequence and its context. This clone was counted between two and nine times. Its antigen remains undetermined. Qualities for individual bases were not recorded, and no much larger clone is one base off. This sample stems from a study of T cell responses to AZD1222 COVID-19 vaccine (dated by TCRdb to the early 2020s). As for the study more broadly: AZD1222 recipients given second doses at about 4 weeks or at about 12 weeks were pooled, since spike-specific TCR depth and breadth were not found to differ between the two schedules. TCR sequencing was performed for roughly 240 trial participants, of whom approximately 200 were given two doses of AZD1222 and some 26 were given two doses of MenACWY control vaccine. Trial participants were enrolled by age into subgroups of 18-55, 56-69 and 70-plus years, and around 150, 29 and 61 TCR-sequenced participants, respectively, were included in these subgroups.

What the time point label conveys for this sample: baseline before first vaccination. The vaccinee samples were drawn from two UK trials, COV001 and COV002, one of which was a single-blind randomized controlled phase 2/3 trial testing AZD1222 (ChAdOx1 nCoV-19) in healthy adults. For TCRbeta chain sequencing, PBMC samples from trial participants were taken at day 0 and at day 28 after the second dose. The CDR3 regions of human TCRbeta chains were analyzed by immunosequencing. The source study handled its data this way. TCRs in the repertoires were matched against a reference library of SARS-CoV-2-specific TCRs that had been generated with the MIRA antigen-specificity platform. Breadth was defined as the fraction of unique TCRs that were SARS-CoV-2-associated, and depth was defined as the fraction of total T cells that were SARS-CoV-2-associated. Using the MIRA data, each spike-specific TCR was mapped to the spike region that the TCR reacts to and placed in a CD4 or CD8 class. Log10-transformed breadth and depth values were compared by one-way ANOVA with Sidak's multiple comparisons tests. Held by TCRdb, this immuneACCESS table contains in-frame sequences only and omits some clones. Under half of the omission traces to an unresolved V gene where checked; the cause of the rest is unknown. That table gives V, J and clone size, and the DNA gave D and trimming. Present in this sample are roughly 120,000 clones, roughly 89% of which were seen just once. Of the sample, roughly 4.2% falls within the top ten clones.

General conclusions and limits of the study: The whole spike protein was spanned by vaccine-associated CD4 TCRs, and dominant responses were seen in regions 160-218 and 743-854. In the small 56-69-year group, the increase in depth fell short of significance, most likely because of low power. Only five to seven AZD1222 recipients were SARS-CoV-2 seropositive at baseline, limiting conclusions about previously exposed vaccinees. Because no day 14 peak-response samples were available, repertoires were characterized only after the peak T cell response. Reportedly, close to half of the unique spike-specific TCRs recognized epitopes lying outside the regions that are mutated in the B.1.351 and B.1.1.7 variants. Spike-specific TCR breadth and depth rose significantly after two AZD1222 doses compared with day 0 and with MenACWY recipients. Participants were mostly white British, with more females than males. The authors suggested clonal diversity may have been underestimated.

This clonotype originated in an adult in good health. The starting material was peripheral blood, obtained on day 0 of AZD1222 vaccination.

CDR3 reads: CSVLEVPNEKLFF. The DNA reads as follows: TGCAGCGTTCTCGAGGTACCTAATGAAAAACTGTTTTTT. The chain couples TRBV29-1 to TRBJ1-4, with the D gene call left open. The CDR3, cysteine through phenylalanine, is 13 amino acids long. The only DNA kept is the CDR3, 39 bases in frame from the first base. Trimming takes 5 bases from V and 3 bases from J, and the germline ends sit 10 bases apart. Via the germline V gene, CDR1 is SQVTM and CDR2 ANQGSEA.